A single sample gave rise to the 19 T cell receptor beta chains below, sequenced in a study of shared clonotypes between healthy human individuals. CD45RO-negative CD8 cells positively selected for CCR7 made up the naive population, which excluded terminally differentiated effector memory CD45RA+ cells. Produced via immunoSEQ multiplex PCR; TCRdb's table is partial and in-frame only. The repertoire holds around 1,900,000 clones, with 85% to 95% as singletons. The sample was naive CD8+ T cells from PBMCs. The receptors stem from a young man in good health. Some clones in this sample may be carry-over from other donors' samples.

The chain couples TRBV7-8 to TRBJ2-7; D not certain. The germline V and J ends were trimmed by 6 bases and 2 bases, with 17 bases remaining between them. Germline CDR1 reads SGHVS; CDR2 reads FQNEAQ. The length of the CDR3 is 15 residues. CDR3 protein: CASRPGRNLPYEQYF. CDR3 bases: TGTGCCAGCAGACCAGGACGGAATCTCCCCTACGAGCAGTACTTC. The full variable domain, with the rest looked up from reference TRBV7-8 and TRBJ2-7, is GAGVSQSPRYKVAKRGQDVALRCDPISGHVSLFWYQQALGQGPEFLTYFQNEAQLDKSGLPSDRFFAERPEGSVSTLKIQRTQQEDSAVYLCASRPGRNLPYEQYFGPGTRLTVT.

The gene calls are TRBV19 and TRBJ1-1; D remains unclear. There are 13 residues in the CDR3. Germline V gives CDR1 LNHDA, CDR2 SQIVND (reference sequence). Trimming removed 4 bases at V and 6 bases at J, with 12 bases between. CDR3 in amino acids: CASSTRSVSEAFF. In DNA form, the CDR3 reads TGTGCCAGTAGTACCAGGTCGGTATCTGAAGCTTTCTTT.

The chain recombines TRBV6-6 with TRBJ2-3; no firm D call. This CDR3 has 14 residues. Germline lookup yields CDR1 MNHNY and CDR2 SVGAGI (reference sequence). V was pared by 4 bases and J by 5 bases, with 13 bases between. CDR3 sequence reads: CASSWPSREDTQYF. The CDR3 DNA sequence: TGTGCCAGCAGTTGGCCCAGTAGAGAAGATACGCAGTATTTT.

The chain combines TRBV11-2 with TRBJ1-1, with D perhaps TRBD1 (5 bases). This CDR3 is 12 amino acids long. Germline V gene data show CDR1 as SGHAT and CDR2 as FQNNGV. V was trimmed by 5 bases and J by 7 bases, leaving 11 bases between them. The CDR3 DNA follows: TGTGCCAGCAGCGTGACAGTTTTTGAAGCTTTCTTT. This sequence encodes CASSVTVFEAFF.

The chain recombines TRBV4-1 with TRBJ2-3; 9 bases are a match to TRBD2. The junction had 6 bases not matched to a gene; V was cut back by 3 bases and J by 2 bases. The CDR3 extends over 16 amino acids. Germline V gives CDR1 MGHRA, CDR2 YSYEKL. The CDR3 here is CASSHTSGSLTDTQYF. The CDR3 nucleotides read TGCGCCAGCAGCCATACTAGCGGGTCCCTCACAGATACGCAGTATTTT.

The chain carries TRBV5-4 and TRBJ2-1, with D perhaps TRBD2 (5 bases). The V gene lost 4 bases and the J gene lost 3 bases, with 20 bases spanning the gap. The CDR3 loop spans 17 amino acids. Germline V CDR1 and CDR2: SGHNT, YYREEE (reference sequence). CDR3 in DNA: TGTGCCAGCAGCCTGCGGCCTGAGTACGGGATCTACAATGAGCAGTTCTTC. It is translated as CASSLRPEYGIYNEQFF.

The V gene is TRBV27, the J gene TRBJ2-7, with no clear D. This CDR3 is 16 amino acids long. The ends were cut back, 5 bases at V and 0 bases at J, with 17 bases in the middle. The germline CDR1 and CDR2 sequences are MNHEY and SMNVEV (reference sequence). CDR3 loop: CASSLTLPGLSYEQYF. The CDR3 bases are TGTGCCAGCAGTCTAACCCTCCCCGGCCTCTCCTACGAGCAGTACTTC.

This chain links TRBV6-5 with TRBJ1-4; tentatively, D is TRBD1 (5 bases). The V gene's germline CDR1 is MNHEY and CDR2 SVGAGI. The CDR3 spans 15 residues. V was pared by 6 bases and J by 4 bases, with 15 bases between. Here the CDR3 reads CASSREGFVNEKLFF. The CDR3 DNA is TGTGCCAGCAGCCGCGAGGGGTTTGTTAATGAAAAACTGTTTTTT.

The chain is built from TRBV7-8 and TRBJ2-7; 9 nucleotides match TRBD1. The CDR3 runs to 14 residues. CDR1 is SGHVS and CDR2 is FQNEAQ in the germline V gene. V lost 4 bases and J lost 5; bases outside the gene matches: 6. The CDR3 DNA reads TGTGCCAGCAGCTCGGACAGGGGTCTGAACGAGCAGTACTTC. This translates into CASSSDRGLNEQYF.

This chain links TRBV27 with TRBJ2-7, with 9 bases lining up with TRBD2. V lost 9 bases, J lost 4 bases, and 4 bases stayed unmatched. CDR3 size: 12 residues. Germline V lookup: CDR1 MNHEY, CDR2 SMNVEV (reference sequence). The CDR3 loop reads CASGLAPYEQYF. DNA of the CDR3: TGTGCCAGTGGACTAGCGCCGTACGAGCAGTACTTC.

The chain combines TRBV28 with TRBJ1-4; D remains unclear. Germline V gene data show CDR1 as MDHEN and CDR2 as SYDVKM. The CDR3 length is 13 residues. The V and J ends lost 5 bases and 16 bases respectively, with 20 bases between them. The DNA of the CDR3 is TGTGCCAGCAGTCCGCGGGAGTCCACCTCTGGGTTTTTT. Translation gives CASSPRESTSGFF.

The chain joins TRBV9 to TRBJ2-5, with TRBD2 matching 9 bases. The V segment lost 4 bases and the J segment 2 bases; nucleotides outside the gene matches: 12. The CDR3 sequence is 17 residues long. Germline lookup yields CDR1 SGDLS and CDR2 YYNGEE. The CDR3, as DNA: TGTGCCAGCAGCCCGAGTGGTGCTAGCGGGACACAAGAGACCCAGTACTTC. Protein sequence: CASSPSGASGTQETQYF.

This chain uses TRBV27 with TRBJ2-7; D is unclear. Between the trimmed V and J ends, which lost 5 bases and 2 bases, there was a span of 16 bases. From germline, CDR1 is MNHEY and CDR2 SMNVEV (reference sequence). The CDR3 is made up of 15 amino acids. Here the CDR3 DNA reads TGTGCCAGCAGTCCGGCAGTGTTGCCAACCTACGAGCAGTACTTC. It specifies CASSPAVLPTYEQYF.

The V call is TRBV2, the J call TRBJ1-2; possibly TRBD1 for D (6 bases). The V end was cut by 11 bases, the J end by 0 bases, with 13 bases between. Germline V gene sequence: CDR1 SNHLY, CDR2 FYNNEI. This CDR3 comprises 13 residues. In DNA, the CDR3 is TGTGCCGGGGGCCCAGGGACTAACTATGGCTACACCTTC. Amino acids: CAGGPGTNYGYTF.

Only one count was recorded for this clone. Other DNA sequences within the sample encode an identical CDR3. The CDR3 spells CASSLEGNYGYTF. DNA of the CDR3: TGTGCCAGCAGCTTAGAGGGCAACTATGGCTACACCTTC. This sequence joins TRBV11-2 and TRBJ1-2; D remains unclear. Looked up from germline, CDR1 is SGHAT and CDR2 is FQNNGV. The CDR3 is made up of 13 amino acids. Between the trimmed V and J ends, which lost 0 bases and 2 bases, there was a span of 4 bases.

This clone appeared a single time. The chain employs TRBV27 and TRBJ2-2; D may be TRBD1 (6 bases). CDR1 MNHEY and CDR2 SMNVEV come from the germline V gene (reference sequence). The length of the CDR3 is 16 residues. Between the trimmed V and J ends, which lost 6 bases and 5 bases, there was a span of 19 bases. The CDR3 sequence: CASSSSAGERTGELFF. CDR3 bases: TGTGCCAGCAGCTCTTCGGCAGGGGAGAGGACCGGGGAGCTGTTTTTT.

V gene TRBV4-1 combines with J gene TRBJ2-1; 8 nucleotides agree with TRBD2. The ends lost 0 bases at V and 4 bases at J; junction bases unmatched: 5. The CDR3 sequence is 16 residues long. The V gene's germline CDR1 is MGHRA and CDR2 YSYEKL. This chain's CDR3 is CASSQEERGKYNEQFF. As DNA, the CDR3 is TGCGCCAGCAGCCAAGAGGAGCGGGGGAAATACAATGAGCAGTTCTTC.

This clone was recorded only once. The CDR3 DNA reads as TGTGCCATCAGACCAGCGGGACTCTCCTACGAGCAGTACTTC. This gives the protein CAIRPAGLSYEQYF. The chain uses TRBV10-3 and TRBJ2-7; TRBD2 agrees at 7 bases. CDR3 size: 14 residues. J gave up 0 bases and V 6 bases, and 5 bases lay outside the gene matches. Germline V gene sequence: CDR1 ENHRY, CDR2 SYGVKD.

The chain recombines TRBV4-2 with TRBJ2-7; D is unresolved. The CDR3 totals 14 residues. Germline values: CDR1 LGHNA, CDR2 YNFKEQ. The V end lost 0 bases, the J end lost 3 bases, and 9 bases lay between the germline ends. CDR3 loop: CASSQDGPVYEQYF. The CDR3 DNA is TGTGCCAGCAGCCAAGATGGCCCGGTCTACGAGCAGTACTTC.